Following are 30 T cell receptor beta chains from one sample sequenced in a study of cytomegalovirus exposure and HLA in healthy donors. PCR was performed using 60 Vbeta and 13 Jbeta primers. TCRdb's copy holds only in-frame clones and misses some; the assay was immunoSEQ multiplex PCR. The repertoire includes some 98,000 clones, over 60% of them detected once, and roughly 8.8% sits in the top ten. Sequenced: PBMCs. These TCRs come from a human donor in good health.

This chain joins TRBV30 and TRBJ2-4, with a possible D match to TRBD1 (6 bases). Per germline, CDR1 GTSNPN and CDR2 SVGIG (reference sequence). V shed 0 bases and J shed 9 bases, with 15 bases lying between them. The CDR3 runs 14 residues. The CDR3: CAWSVFKGVSIQYF. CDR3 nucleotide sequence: TGTGCCTGGAGTGTGTTTAAGGGGGTGAGCATTCAGTACTTC.

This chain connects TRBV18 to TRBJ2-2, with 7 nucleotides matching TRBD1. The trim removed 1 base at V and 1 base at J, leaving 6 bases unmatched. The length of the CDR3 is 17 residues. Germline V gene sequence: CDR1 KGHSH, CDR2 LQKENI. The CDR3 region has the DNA TGTGCCAGCTCACCACAACCACAGGGGAAGAACACCGGGGAGCTGTTTTTT. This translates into CASSPQPQGKNTGELFF.

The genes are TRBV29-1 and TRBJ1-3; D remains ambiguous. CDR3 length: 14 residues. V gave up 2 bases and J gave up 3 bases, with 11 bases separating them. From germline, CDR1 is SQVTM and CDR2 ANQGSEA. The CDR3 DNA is TGCAGCGTTGAATTTAGTGATCGTGGAAACACCATATATTTT. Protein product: CSVEFSDRGNTIYF.

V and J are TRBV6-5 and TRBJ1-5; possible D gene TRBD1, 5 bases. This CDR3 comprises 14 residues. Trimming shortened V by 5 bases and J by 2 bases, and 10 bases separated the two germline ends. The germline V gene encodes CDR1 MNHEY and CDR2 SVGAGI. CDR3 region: CASSIDRRNQPQHF. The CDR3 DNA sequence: TGTGCCAGCAGTATCGACAGACGCAATCAGCCCCAGCATTTT.

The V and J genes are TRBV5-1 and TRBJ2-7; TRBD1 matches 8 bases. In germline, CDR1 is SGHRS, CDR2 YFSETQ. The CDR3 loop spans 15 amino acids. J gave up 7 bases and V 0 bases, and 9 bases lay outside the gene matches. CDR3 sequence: CASSLAGTGTREQYF. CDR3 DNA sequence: TGCGCCAGCAGCTTGGCCGGGACAGGAACGAGGGAGCAGTACTTC. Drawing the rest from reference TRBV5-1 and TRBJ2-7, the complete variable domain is KAGVTQTPRYLIKTRGQQVTLSCSPISGHRSVSWYQQTPGQGLQFLFEYFSETQRNKGNFPGRFSGRQFSNSRSEMNVSTLELGDSALYLCASSLAGTGTREQYFGPGTRLTVT.

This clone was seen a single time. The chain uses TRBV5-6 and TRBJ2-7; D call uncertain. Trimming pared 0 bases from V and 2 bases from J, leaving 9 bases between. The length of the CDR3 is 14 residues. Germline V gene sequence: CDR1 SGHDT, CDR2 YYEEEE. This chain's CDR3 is CASSLGLSAYEQYF. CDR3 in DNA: TGTGCCAGCAGCTTGGGTCTTTCGGCCTACGAGCAGTACTTC.

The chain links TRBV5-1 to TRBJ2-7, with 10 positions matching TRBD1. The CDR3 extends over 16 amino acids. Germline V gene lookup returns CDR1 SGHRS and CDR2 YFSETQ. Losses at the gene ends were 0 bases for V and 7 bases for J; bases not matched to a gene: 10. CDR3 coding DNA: TGCGCCAGCAGCTTGGGCGGGACAGGGGCCGGCGGAGAGCAGTACTTC. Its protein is CASSLGGTGAGGEQYF.

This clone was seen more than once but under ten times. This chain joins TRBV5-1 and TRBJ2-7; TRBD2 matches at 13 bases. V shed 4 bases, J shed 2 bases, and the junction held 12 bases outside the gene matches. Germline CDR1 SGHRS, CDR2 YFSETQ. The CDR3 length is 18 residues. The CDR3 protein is CASSEMGQGTSGTYEQYF. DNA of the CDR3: TGCGCCAGCAGCGAAATGGGACAGGGGACTAGCGGGACCTACGAGCAGTACTTC.

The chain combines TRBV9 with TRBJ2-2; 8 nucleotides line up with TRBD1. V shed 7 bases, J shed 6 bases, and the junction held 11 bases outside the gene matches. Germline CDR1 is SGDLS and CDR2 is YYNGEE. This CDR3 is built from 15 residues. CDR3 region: CASSMQGAGAGELFF. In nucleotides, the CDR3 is TGTGCCAGCTCAATGCAGGGGGCGGGTGCCGGGGAGCTGTTTTTT.

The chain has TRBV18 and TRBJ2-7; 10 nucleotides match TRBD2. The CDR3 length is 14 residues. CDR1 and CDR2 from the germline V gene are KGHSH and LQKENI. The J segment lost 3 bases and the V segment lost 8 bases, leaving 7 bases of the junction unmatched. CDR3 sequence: CASRTSGNNYEQYF. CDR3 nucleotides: TGTGCCAGCCGGACTAGCGGAAATAACTACGAGCAGTACTTC.

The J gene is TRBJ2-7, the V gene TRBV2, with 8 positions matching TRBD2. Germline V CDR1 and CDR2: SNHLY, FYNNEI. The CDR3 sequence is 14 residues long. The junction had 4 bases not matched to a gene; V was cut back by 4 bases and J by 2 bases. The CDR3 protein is CASSVAGGAYEQYF. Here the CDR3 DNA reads TGTGCCAGCAGTGTCGCGGGGGGAGCCTACGAGCAGTACTTC.

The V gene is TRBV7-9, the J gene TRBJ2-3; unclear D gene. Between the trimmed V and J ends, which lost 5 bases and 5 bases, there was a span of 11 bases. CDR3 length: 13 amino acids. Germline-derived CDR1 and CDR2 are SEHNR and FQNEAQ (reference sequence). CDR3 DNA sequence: TGTGCCAGCAGCCCTAACGAGCTAGATACGCAGTATTTT. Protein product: CASSPNELDTQYF.

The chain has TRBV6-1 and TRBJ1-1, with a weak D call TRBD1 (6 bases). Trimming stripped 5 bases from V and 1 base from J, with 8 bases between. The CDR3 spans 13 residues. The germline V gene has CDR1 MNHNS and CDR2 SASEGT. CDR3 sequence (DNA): TGTGCCAGCAGTATACAGGGGAACACTGAAGCTTTCTTT. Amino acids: CASSIQGNTEAFF.

The CDR3 protein is CASSVRQVALSNQPQHF. The CDR3 DNA reads TGTGCCAGCAGTGTTCGACAGGTTGCTCTTAGCAATCAGCCCCAGCATTTT. The chain couples TRBV6-1 to TRBJ1-5; possible D gene TRBD1, 6 bases. There are 17 residues in the CDR3. The germline V gene has CDR1 MNHNS and CDR2 SASEGT. The V end was cut by 4 bases, the J end by 0 bases, with 16 bases between.

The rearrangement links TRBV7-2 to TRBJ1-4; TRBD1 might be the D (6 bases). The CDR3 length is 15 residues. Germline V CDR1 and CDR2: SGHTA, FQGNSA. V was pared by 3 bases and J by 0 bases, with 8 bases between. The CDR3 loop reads CASSFAGATNEKLFF. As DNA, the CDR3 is TGTGCCAGCAGCTTTGCAGGGGCAACTAATGAAAAACTGTTTTTT.

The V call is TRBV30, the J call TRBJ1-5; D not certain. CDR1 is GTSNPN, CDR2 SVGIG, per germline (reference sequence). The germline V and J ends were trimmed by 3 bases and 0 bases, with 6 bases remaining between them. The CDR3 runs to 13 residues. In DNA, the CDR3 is TGTGCCTGGAGCGAGAGTAGCAATCAGCCCCAGCATTTT. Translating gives CAWSESSNQPQHF. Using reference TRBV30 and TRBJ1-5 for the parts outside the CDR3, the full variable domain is SQTIHQWPATLVQPVGSPLSLECTVEGTSNPNLYWYRQAAGRGLQLLFYSVGIGQISSEVPQNLSASRPQDRQFILSSKKLLLSDSGFYLCAWSESSNQPQHFGDGTRLSIL.

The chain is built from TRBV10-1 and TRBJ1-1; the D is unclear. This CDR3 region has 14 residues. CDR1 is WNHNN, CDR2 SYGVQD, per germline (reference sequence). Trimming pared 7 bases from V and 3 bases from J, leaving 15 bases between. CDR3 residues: CASTASRRDTEAFF. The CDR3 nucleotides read TGCGCCAGCACCGCCAGCAGGCGGGACACTGAAGCTTTCTTT.

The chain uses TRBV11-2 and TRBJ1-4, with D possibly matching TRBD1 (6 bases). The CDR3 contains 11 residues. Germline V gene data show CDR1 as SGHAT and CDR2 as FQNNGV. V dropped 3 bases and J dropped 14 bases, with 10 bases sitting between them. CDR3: CASSLGGRLFF. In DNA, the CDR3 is TGTGCCAGCAGCTTGGGGGGGCGGCTGTTTTTT.

CDR3 sequence reads: CASSPLPGHGNTIYF. CDR3 DNA: TGTGCCAGTAGTCCCCTCCCGGGACACGGAAACACCATATATTTT. The chain couples TRBV19 to TRBJ1-3; TRBD1 might be the D (6 bases). The germline V gene encodes CDR1 LNHDA and CDR2 SQIVND (reference sequence). Trimming shortened V by 5 bases and J by 4 bases, and 15 bases separated the two germline ends. The CDR3 covers 15 residues.

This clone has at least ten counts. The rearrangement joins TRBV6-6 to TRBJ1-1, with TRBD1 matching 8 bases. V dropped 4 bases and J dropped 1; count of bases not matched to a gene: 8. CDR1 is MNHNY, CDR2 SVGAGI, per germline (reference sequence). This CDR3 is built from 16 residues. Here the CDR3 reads CASSFNRGWGNTEAFF. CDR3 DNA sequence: TGTGCCAGCAGTTTCAACAGGGGGTGGGGGAACACTGAAGCTTTCTTT.

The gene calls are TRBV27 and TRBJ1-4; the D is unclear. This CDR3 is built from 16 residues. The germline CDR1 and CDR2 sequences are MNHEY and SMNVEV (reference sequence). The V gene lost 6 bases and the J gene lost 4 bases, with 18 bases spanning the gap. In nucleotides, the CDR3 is TGTGCCAGCAGCCTCGTAGGTGGAGGCTTTAATGAAAAACTGTTTTTT. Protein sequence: CASSLVGGGFNEKLFF.

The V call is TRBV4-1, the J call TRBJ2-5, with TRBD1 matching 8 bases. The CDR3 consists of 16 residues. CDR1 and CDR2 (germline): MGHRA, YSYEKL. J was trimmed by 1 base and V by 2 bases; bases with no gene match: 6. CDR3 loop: CASSQSPGQGQETQYF. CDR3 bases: TGCGCCAGCAGCCAATCACCTGGACAGGGCCAAGAGACCCAGTACTTC.

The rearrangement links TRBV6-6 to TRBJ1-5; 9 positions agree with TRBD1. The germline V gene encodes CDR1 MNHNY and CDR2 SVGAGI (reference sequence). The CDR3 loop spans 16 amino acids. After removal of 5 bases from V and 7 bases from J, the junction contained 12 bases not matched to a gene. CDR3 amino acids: CASSRSRDRERQPQHF. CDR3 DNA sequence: TGTGCCAGCAGTCGATCGCGGGACAGGGAAAGACAGCCCCAGCATTTT.

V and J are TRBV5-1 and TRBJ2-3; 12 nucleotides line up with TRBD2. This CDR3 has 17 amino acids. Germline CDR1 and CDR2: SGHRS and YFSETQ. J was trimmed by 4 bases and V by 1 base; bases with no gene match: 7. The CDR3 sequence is CASSLLSSGGASDTQYF. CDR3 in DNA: TGCGCCAGCAGCTTGTTGTCTAGCGGGGGGGCCTCAGATACGCAGTATTTT.

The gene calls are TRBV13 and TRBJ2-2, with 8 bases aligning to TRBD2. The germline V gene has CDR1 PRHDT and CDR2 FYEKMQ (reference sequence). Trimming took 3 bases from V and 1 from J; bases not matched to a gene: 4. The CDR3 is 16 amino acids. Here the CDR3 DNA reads TGTGCCAGCAGCTTTGGGACTAGACTGAACACCGGGGAGCTGTTTTTT. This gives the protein CASSFGTRLNTGELFF.

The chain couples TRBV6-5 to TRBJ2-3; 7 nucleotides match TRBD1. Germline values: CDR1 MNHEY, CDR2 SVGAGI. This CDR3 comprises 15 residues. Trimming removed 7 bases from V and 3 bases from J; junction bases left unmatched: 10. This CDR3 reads CASKIGTAETDTQYF. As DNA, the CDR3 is TGTGCCAGCAAAATCGGGACAGCGGAGACAGATACGCAGTATTTT.

CDR3 nucleotide sequence: TGTGCCAGCAGCTTAGCGGGTGCGGGAGGGCCAAGGGAGCAGTTCTTC. Encoded protein: CASSLAGAGGPREQFF. The V call is TRBV7-2, the J call TRBJ2-1; TRBD2 aligns across 9 bases. Germline V gene lookup returns CDR1 SGHTA and CDR2 FQGNSA. Trimming cost V 0 bases and J 10 bases; bases outside gene matches: 10. The CDR3 runs 16 residues.

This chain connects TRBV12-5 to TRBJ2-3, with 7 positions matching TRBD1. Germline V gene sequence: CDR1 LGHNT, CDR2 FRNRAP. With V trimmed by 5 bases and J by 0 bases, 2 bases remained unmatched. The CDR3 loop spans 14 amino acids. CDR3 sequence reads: CASGVGQSTDTQYF. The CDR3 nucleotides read TGTGCTAGTGGTGTGGGACAGAGCACAGATACGCAGTATTTT.

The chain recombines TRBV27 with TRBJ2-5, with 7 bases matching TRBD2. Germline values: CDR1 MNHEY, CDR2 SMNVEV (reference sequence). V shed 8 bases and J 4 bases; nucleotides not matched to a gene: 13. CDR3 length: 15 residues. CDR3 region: CASGSAERGIETQYF. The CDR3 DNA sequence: TGTGCCAGCGGGTCAGCGGAGCGGGGAATAGAGACCCAGTACTTC.

DNA of the CDR3: TGTGCCAGCAGCCAAGTCGGCAGGGGGCAGGGTGATACGCAGTATTTT. As protein: CASSQVGRGQGDTQYF. This chain connects TRBV4-2 to TRBJ2-3; 8 bases agree with TRBD1. Germline-derived CDR1 and CDR2 are LGHNA and YNFKEQ. The junction had 9 bases not matched to a gene; V was cut back by 1 base and J by 6 bases. The CDR3 sequence is 16 residues long.